Listed here are 20 T cell receptor beta chains from one sample, sequenced in a study of blood T cell repertoires in COVID-19 (dated by TCRdb to 2018 to 2020). Libraries were constructed by the immunoSEQ multiplex PCR assay. Drawn from immuneACCESS, this table holds only the in-frame rearrangements with V and J called that TCRdb kept. Clones are partly lost; checked studies trace under half to an unresolved V gene and leave the rest unexplained. The sample includes 430,000 or so clones, with about 88% observed a single time. The ten largest clones represent about 1.5% of the sample. Input material: PBMCs or T cells enriched from blood (not recorded which). The source is a woman younger than 35 who had been exposed to COVID-19.

CDR3 DNA sequence: TGTGCCAGCAGTATGACAGTTGGCTACGAGCAGTACTTC. It specifies CASSMTVGYEQYF. V gene TRBV12-3 or TRBV12-4 combines with J gene TRBJ2-7, with a tentative D call TRBD1 (5 bases). CDR3 size: 13 residues. V was clipped by 5 bases and J by 3 bases, with 11 bases between them.

The V call is TRBV7-3, the J call TRBJ2-4, with TRBD1 matching 7 bases. Germline V gene lookup returns CDR1 SGHTA and CDR2 FQGTGA. V shed 5 bases, J shed 3 bases, and the junction held 4 bases outside the gene matches. The CDR3 spans 14 residues. CDR3 DNA: TGTGCCAGCAGCAGAGACAGGGACAAAAACATTCAGTACTTC. Protein: CASSRDRDKNIQYF.

The chain combines TRBV7-8 with TRBJ1-1; 8 bases align to TRBD1. V lost 1 base and J lost 0; bases outside the gene matches: 4. Germline V gene sequence: CDR1 SGHVS, CDR2 FQNEAQ. The CDR3 length is 16 residues. CDR3 in amino acids: CASSLGTGSMNTEAFF. DNA for the CDR3: TGTGCCAGCAGCTTAGGGACAGGGTCAATGAACACTGAAGCTTTCTTT.

The gene calls are TRBV28 and TRBJ2-5; tentative D call: TRBD1 (6 bases). The V end lost 8 bases, the J end lost 7 bases, and 14 bases lay between the germline ends. Germline lookup yields CDR1 MDHEN and CDR2 SYDVKM. CDR3 size: 12 residues. The CDR3 protein is CASLSQGRTQYF. The CDR3 DNA reads as TGTGCCAGCCTCTCCCAGGGGAGGACCCAGTACTTC.

CDR3 nucleotides: TGTGCCAGCATGACGCGGGGGGCGAGCACAGATACGCAGTATTTT. Translated, it gives CASMTRGASTDTQYF. The chain is built from TRBV6-5 and TRBJ2-3; TRBD2 aligns across 8 bases. This CDR3 has 15 residues. CDR1 is MNHEY and CDR2 is SVGAGI in the germline V gene. Trimming took 7 bases from V and 0 from J; bases not matched to a gene: 6.

The chain couples TRBV5-6 to TRBJ1-6; 8 bases are a match to TRBD1. Trimming removed 4 bases from V and 2 bases from J; junction bases left unmatched: 2. The CDR3 totals 15 residues. Germline CDR1 reads SGHDT; CDR2 reads YYEEEE. The CDR3, as DNA: TGTGCCAGCAGCCAGGGGGCGACCTATAATTCACCCCTCCACTTT. It translates to CASSQGATYNSPLHF.

This clone has just one count. The chain is built from TRBV24-1 and TRBJ1-2, with 8 bases fitting TRBD1. CDR1 is KGHDR and CDR2 is SFDVKD in the germline V gene. Trimming at V came to 3 bases and at J to 7 bases, leaving 6 bases not matched to a gene. The CDR3 contains 14 residues. CDR3 loop: CATSDGTDRAGYTF. CDR3 sequence (DNA): TGTGCCACCAGTGATGGCACGGACAGGGCTGGCTACACCTTC.

This clone was counted only a few times. The chain couples TRBV5-1 to TRBJ2-7; 9 nucleotides line up with TRBD2. CDR1 is SGHRS and CDR2 is YFSETQ in the germline V gene. V was clipped by 0 bases and J by 2 bases; unmatched bases: 9. CDR3 length: 17 amino acids. The CDR3 DNA is TGCGCCAGCAGCTTGGAGCTCGGCGGGAGGGGCCCCTACGAGCAGTACTTC. This gives the protein CASSLELGGRGPYEQYF.

The gene calls are TRBV7-6 and TRBJ2-7, with TRBD1 matching 7 bases. CDR1 SGHVS and CDR2 FNYEAQ come from the germline V gene. This CDR3 has 13 amino acids. V lost 5 bases to trimming and J lost 5 bases; unmatched junction nucleotides: 6. The CDR3 loop reads CASSPTGVDEQYF. The CDR3 DNA reads as TGTGCCAGCAGCCCAACAGGGGTCGACGAGCAGTACTTC.

This clone occurred once. DNA of the CDR3: TGTGCCAGCAGCCAAGGAATCGCAGGGGACATAGCCAAAAACATTCAGTACTTC. As protein: CASSQGIAGDIAKNIQYF. The rearrangement uses TRBV14 and TRBJ2-4; weak D call: TRBD1 (6 bases). Germline V gene sequence: CDR1 SGHDN, CDR2 FVKESK. Trimming stripped 1 base from V and 0 bases from J, with 16 bases between. This CDR3 has 18 amino acids.

The chain is built from TRBV13 and TRBJ2-7; D gene unclear. With 5 bases removed from V and 0 bases from J, the gap between germline ends came to 20 bases. Germline values: CDR1 PRHDT, CDR2 FYEKMQ (reference sequence). The CDR3 extends over 17 amino acids. CDR3 sequence: CASSTLPGSPSSYEQYF. In DNA form, the CDR3 reads TGTGCCAGCAGCACCTTACCCGGGTCCCCTAGCTCCTACGAGCAGTACTTC.

V usage is TRBV19 and J usage is TRBJ2-7; D perhaps matches TRBD1 (6 bases). This CDR3 is 14 amino acids long. CDR1 LNHDA and CDR2 SQIVND come from the germline V gene (reference sequence). Trimming stripped 9 bases from V and 2 bases from J, with 17 bases between. Written as DNA, the CDR3 is TGTGCCAGCGCGGACACGACAGGCCCCTACGAGCAGTACTTC. The encoded protein is CASADTTGPYEQYF.

This clone was detected only a few times. J is TRBJ2-1 and V is TRBV6-5; D is ambiguous. The V and J ends lost 0 bases and 1 base respectively, with 7 bases between them. CDR1 is MNHEY, CDR2 SVGAGI, per germline. The CDR3 covers 15 residues. CDR3 bases: TGTGCCAGCAGTTACTCCGCGGAGTCCTACAATGAGCAGTTCTTC. Its translation is CASSYSAESYNEQFF.

The chain couples TRBV5-1 to TRBJ2-3, with TRBD2 matching over 12 bases. CDR3 size: 16 residues. Unmatched junction bases numbered 6, after V lost 2 bases and J lost 5 bases. Germline CDR1 is SGHRS and CDR2 is YFSETQ. The CDR3 region is CASSFGLAGGVDTQYF. CDR3 sequence (DNA): TGCGCCAGCAGCTTTGGTCTAGCGGGAGGGGTAGATACGCAGTATTTT.

This clone appeared a single time. The V and J genes are TRBV27 and TRBJ2-1, with 10 bases matching TRBD1. V dropped 0 bases and J dropped 0; count of bases not matched to a gene: 14. This CDR3 is built from 21 residues. Germline V gives CDR1 MNHEY, CDR2 SMNVEV (reference sequence). The chain's CDR3 is CASSLSIWDRGVLSSYNEQFF. The CDR3 DNA reads TGTGCCAGCAGTTTATCAATCTGGGACAGGGGAGTATTAAGCTCCTACAATGAGCAGTTCTTC.

The gene calls are TRBV18 and TRBJ1-2, with 7 bases lining up with TRBD1. The CDR3 is made up of 18 amino acids. J was trimmed by 2 bases and V by 3 bases; bases with no gene match: 15. Germline CDR1 KGHSH, CDR2 LQKENI. CDR3 bases: TGTGCCAGCTCACCCGAAGGGACAGCATCCTCCATGAACTATGGCTACACCTTC. This codes for CASSPEGTASSMNYGYTF.

The chain links TRBV18 to TRBJ2-3; D is perhaps TRBD1 (5 bases). CDR1 KGHSH and CDR2 LQKENI come from the germline V gene. The CDR3 contains 14 residues. V lost 0 bases and J lost 5, with 9 bases in between. The CDR3 here is CASSPPQVIDTQYF. CDR3 sequence (DNA): TGTGCCAGCTCACCACCACAGGTCATAGATACGCAGTATTTT. The entire variable domain, with the rest obtained from reference TRBV18 and TRBJ2-3, is as follows: NAGVMQNPRHLVRRRGQEARLRCSPMKGHSHVYWYRQLPEEGLKFMVYLQKENIIDESGMPKERFSAEFPKEGPSILRIQQVVRGDSAAYFCASSPPQVIDTQYFGPGTRLTVL.

The chain combines TRBV5-1 with TRBJ2-1; 13 bases map to TRBD2. This CDR3 has 15 amino acids. Germline V CDR1 and CDR2: SGHRS, YFSETQ. J was trimmed by 5 bases and V by 4 bases; bases with no gene match: 3. CDR3 sequence reads: CASSVGLAGNNEQFF. In DNA, the CDR3 is TGCGCCAGCAGCGTGGGACTAGCGGGAAACAATGAGCAGTTCTTC. The complete variable domain, with remaining parts taken from reference TRBV5-1 and TRBJ2-1, reads KAGVTQTPRYLIKTRGQQVTLSCSPISGHRSVSWYQQTPGQGLQFLFEYFSETQRNKGNFPGRFSGRQFSNSRSEMNVSTLELGDSALYLCASSVGLAGNNEQFFGPGTRLTVL.

This clone was detected only a few times. The rearrangement joins TRBV27 to TRBJ1-1; 7 positions match TRBD1. CDR1 and CDR2 (germline): MNHEY, SMNVEV (reference sequence). The V and J ends lost 6 bases and 3 bases, in that order; junction bases with no gene match: 4. This CDR3 contains 13 residues. CDR3 sequence (DNA): TGTGCCAGCAGAAGAACAGGGGACACTGAAGCTTTCTTT. It is translated as CASRRTGDTEAFF.

Ten or more counts support this clone. The chain recombines TRBV7-8 with TRBJ1-5; 8 positions match TRBD1. The V segment lost 5 bases and the J segment 5 bases; nucleotides outside the gene matches: 17. Germline CDR1 and CDR2: SGHVS and FQNEAQ. The CDR3 is made up of 18 amino acids. The DNA of the CDR3 is TGTGCCAGCAGCCCTCCAGGTCTCGTGCAGGGGGCCGATCAGCCCCAGCATTTT. Encoded protein: CASSPPGLVQGADQPQHF.